The TCR beta chain under discussion was sequenced for a study of T-cell memory formation after mild COVID-19. As for the study in general: Clusters were largely donor specific.

CDR1 and CDR2 (germline): MGHDK, SYGVNS. The V gene lost 5 bases and the J gene lost 4 bases, with 9 bases spanning the gap. The CDR3 loop spans 12 amino acids. Each CDR3 protein gets one entry after TCRdb re-called the 5' RACE reads with MiXCR. The sample contains 110,000 to 150,000 distinct CDR3 sequences, 13% to 15% of which appear only once. This clonotype showed up many times. The specimen sequenced was PBMCs or a T cell subset sorted from them (not recorded which). V is TRBV25-1 and J is TRBJ2-7; D not resolved. This receptor was taken from an adult woman who had mild COVID-19 (a few samples of this study predate the infection). Cell type and time point are not known. The CDR3 is CASSSHGYEQYF. CDR3 nucleotide sequence: TGTGCCAGCAGTTCCCACGGTTACGAGCAGTACTTC.